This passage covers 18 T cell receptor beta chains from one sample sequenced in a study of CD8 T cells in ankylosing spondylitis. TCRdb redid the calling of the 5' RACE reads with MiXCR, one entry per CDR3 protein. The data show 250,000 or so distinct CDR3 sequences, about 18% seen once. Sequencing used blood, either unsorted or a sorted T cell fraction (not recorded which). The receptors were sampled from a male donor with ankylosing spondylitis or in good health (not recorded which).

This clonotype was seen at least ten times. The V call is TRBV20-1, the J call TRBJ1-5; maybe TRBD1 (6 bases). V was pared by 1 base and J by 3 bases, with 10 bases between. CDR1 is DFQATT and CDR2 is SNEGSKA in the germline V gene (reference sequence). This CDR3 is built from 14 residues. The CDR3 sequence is CSARVRDNNQPQHF. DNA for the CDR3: TGCAGTGCTAGAGTCAGGGACAACAATCAGCCCCAGCATTTT.

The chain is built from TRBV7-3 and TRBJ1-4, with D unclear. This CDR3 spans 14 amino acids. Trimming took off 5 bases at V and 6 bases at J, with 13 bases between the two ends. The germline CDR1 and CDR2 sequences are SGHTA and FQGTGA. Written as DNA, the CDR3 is TGTGCCAGCAGCCTAGACCCGGCCGATGAAAAACTGTTTTTT. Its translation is CASSLDPADEKLFF. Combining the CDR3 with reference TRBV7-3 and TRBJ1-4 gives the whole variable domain GAGVSQTPSNKVTEKGKYVELRCDPISGHTALYWYRQSLGQGPEFLIYFQGTGAADDSGLPNDRFFAVRPEGSVSTLKIQRTERGDSAVYLCASSLDPADEKLFFGSGTQLSVL.

The CDR3 region has the DNA TGTGCCAGCAAAGGACAGGACAGGGGGTCCTACGAGCAGTACTTC. Translated: CASKGQDRGSYEQYF. This chain joins TRBV2 and TRBJ2-7; TRBD1 matches 10 bases. Germline V gene data show CDR1 as SNHLY and CDR2 as FYNNEI. The junction had 7 bases not matched to a gene; V was cut back by 7 bases and J by 1 base. The CDR3 sequence is 15 residues long. Complete variable domain (other parts from reference TRBV2 and TRBJ2-7): EPEVTQTPSHQVTQMGQEVILRCVPISNHLYFYWYRQILGQKVEFLVSFYNNEISEKSEIFDDQFSVERPDGSNFTLKIRSTKLEDSAMYFCASKGQDRGSYEQYFGPGTRLTVT.

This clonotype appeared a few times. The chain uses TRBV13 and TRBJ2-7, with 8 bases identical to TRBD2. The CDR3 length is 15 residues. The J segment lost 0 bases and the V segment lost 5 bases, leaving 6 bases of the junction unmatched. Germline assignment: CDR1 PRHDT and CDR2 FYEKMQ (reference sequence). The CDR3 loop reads CASSGSGRTSYEQYF. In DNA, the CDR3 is TGTGCCAGCAGCGGGAGCGGGAGAACCTCCTACGAGCAGTACTTC.

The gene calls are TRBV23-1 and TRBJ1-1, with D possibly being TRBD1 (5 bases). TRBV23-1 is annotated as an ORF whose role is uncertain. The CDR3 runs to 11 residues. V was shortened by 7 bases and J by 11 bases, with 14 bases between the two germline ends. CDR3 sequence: CASTPGLLAFF. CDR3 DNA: TGCGCCAGCACTCCGGGACTTTTGGCTTTCTTT.

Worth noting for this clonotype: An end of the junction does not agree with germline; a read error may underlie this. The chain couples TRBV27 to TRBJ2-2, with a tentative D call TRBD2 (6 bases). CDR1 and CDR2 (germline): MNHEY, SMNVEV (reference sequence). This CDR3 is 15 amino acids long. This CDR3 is CASSISGLRTGELFF. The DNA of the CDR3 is TGTGCCAGCAGTATATCGGGACTTCGGACCGGGGAGCTGTTTTTT.

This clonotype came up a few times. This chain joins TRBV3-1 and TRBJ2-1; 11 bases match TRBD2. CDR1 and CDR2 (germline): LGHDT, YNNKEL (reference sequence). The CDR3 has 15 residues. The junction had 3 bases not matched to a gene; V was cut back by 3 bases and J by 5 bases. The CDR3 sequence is CASSQLAGGHNEQFF. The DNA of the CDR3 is TGTGCCAGCAGCCAGCTAGCGGGAGGCCACAATGAGCAGTTCTTC.

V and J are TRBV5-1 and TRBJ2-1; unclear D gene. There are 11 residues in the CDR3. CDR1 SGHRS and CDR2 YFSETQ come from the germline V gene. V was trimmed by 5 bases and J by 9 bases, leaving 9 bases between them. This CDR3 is CASRFTGEQFF. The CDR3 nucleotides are TGCGCCAGCAGATTCACTGGTGAGCAGTTCTTC.

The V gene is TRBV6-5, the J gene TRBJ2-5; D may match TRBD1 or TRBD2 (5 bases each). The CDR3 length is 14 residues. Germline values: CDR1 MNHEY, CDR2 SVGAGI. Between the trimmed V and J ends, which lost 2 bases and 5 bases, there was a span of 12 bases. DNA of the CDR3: TGTGCCAGCAGTTACCCCGGGACCAGGGAGACCCAGTACTTC. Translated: CASSYPGTRETQYF.

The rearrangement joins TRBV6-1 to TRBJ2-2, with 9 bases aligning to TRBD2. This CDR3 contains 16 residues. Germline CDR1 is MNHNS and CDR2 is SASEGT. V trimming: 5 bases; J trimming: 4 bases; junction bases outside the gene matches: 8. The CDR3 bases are TGTGCCAGCAGTCTAATAGCGGGAGAGGGCACCGGGGAGCTGTTTTTT. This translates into CASSLIAGEGTGELFF.

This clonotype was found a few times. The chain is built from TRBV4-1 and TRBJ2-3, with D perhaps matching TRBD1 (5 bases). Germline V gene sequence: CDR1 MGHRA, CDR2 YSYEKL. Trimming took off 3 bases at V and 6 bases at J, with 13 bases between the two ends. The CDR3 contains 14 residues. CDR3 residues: CASSQVGLGDTQYF. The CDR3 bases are TGCGCCAGCAGCCAGGTGGGGCTAGGGGATACGCAGTATTTT.

This chain's CDR3 is CASSYSTEGLIEQFF. The CDR3 DNA reads as TGTGCCAGCAGTTACTCGACGGAGGGTCTAATAGAGCAGTTCTTC. The chain couples TRBV6-5 to TRBJ2-1; TRBD2 is a possible D gene (6 bases). Trimming pared 0 bases from V and 10 bases from J, leaving 16 bases between. The CDR3 is 15 amino acids. CDR1 is MNHEY and CDR2 is SVGAGI in the germline V gene.

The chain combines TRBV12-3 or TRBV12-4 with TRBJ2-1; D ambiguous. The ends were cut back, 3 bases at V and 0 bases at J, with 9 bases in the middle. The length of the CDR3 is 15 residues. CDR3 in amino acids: CASSFGNPSYNEQFF. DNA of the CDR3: TGTGCCAGCAGTTTCGGCAATCCCTCCTACAATGAGCAGTTCTTC.

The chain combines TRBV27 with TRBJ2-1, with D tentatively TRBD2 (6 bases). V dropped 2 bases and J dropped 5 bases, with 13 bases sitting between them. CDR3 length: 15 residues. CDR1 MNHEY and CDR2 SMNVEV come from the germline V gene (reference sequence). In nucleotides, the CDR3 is TGTGCCAGCAGTTTAAGACTAGTCCCCGACAATGAGCAGTTCTTC. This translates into CASSLRLVPDNEQFF.

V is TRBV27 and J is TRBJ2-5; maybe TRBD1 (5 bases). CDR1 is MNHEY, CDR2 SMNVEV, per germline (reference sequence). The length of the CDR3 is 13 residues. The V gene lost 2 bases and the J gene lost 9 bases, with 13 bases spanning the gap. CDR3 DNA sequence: TGTGCCAGCAGTTTAACAGGAGCACCGGCCCAGTACTTC. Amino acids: CASSLTGAPAQYF.

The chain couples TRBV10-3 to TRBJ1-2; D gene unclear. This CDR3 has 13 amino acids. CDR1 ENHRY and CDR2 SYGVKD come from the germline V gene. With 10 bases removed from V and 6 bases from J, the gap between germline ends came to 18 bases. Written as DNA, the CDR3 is TGTGCCACCCCCCGTGGGTTGGGCGATGGCTACACCTTC. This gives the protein CATPRGLGDGYTF.

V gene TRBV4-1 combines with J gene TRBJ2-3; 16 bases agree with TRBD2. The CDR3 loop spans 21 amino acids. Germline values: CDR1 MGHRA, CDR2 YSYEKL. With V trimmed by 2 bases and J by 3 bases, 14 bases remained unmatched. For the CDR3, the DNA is TGCGCCAGCAGCCAAACGCGATTTGGGACTAGCGGGAGGGCCGGGACAGATACGCAGTATTTT. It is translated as CASSQTRFGTSGRAGTDTQYF.

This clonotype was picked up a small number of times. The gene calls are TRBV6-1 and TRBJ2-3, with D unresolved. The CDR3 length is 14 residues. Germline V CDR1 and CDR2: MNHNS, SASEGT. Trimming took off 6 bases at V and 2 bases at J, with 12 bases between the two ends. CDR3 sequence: CASSPRVATDTQYF. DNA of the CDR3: TGTGCCAGCAGCCCTAGAGTGGCCACAGATACGCAGTATTTT.